These 10 T cell receptor beta chains share one sample of origin, sequenced in a study of CD8 T cells in Susac syndrome. The RNA, about 0.5 to 1 ug, was put through reverse transcription using random hexamers. From the immunoSEQ multiplex PCR reads, TCRdb called clonotypes with MiXCR, one entry per CDR3 protein. The sample lists 200,000 or so distinct CDR3 sequences, under 97% occurring once. The specimen sequenced was CD4+ T cells from PBMCs. The source of these receptors is a human donor with Susac syndrome.

The chain recombines TRBV6-1 with TRBJ1-5, with 7 bases aligning to TRBD1. The CDR3 sequence is 14 residues long. The V gene's germline CDR1 is MNHNS and CDR2 SASEGT. V shed 8 bases and J 3 bases; nucleotides not matched to a gene: 7. In nucleotides, the CDR3 is TGTGCCAGCCGGCTGACAGGGACCAATCAGCCCCAGCATTTT. Its translation is CASRLTGTNQPQHF.

This chain joins TRBV7-3 and TRBJ2-1; TRBD1 aligns across 7 bases. Per the germline V gene, CDR1 is SGHTA and CDR2 is FQGTGA. The junction had 6 bases not matched to a gene; V was cut back by 4 bases and J by 3 bases. This CDR3 region has 15 residues. Here the CDR3 reads CASSSGQLVYNEQFF. CDR3 DNA sequence: TGTGCCAGCAGCTCGGGACAGCTCGTCTACAATGAGCAGTTCTTC.

The chain couples TRBV4-3 to TRBJ1-2, with TRBD1 as a possible D gene (6 bases). The V end was cut by 4 bases, the J end by 3 bases, with 12 bases between. CDR1 and CDR2 (germline): LGHNA, YSLEER. The CDR3 covers 14 residues. The CDR3 coding sequence is TGCGCCAGCAGCCCCGGGACATACGACTATGGCTACACCTTC. This translates into CASSPGTYDYGYTF.

This chain links TRBV20-1 with TRBJ2-7; 11 positions match TRBD2. In germline, CDR1 is DFQATT, CDR2 SNEGSKA (reference sequence). The ends lost 1 base at V and 3 bases at J; junction bases unmatched: 2. CDR3 length equals 14 residues. The CDR3 DNA sequence: TGCAGTGCTAGAGTACTAGCGGGAGACTACGAGCAGTACTTC. This gives the protein CSARVLAGDYEQYF.

This chain joins TRBV6-5 and TRBJ2-2; perhaps TRBD1 as D (6 bases). V lost 3 bases and J lost 1, with 12 bases in between. The CDR3 consists of 16 residues. Germline loops: CDR1 MNHEY, CDR2 SVGAGI. The CDR3 DNA follows: TGTGCCAGCAGTTATAGGGGACAAATGAACACCGGGGAGCTGTTTTTT. Its translation is CASSYRGQMNTGELFF.

This clonotype was counted once. The V call is TRBV7-9, the J call TRBJ2-5; perhaps D is TRBD1 or TRBD2 (5 bases each). Per the germline V gene, CDR1 is SEHNR and CDR2 is FQNEAQ (reference sequence). Deletions cut 3 bases from V and 1 base from J, with 9 bases between. The CDR3 consists of 14 residues. The CDR3 reads CASSFWDRQETQYF. The CDR3 nucleotides are TGTGCCAGCAGCTTTTGGGACCGCCAAGAGACCCAGTACTTC.

This clonotype was observed a single time. The chain recombines TRBV11-2 with TRBJ2-3, with D perhaps TRBD1 (6 bases). Trimming pared 0 bases from V and 4 bases from J, leaving 14 bases between. There are 16 residues in the CDR3. The germline V gene has CDR1 SGHAT and CDR2 FQNNGV. The CDR3 spells CASSLDRAGAADTQYF. Written as DNA, the CDR3 is TGTGCCAGCAGCTTAGATCGGGCAGGGGCGGCAGATACGCAGTATTTT.

J is TRBJ2-2 and V is TRBV5-1, with a tentative D call TRBD1 (6 bases). V shed 0 bases and J shed 5 bases, with 11 bases lying between them. Germline V gene sequence: CDR1 SGHRS, CDR2 YFSETQ. The CDR3 is made up of 15 amino acids. CDR3 DNA sequence: TGCGCCAGCAGCTTGGGGACAGTGTATACCGGGGAGCTGTTTTTT. It encodes CASSLGTVYTGELFF.

A few counts support this clonotype. The chain links TRBV19 to TRBJ1-1; D possibly corresponds to TRBD1 (5 bases). Trimming took 6 bases from V and 4 from J, leaving 12 bases between them. The length of the CDR3 is 13 residues. CDR1 LNHDA and CDR2 SQIVND come from the germline V gene (reference sequence). The CDR3 sequence: CASSDLGGTEAFF. The CDR3 coding sequence is TGTGCCAGTAGCGACCTGGGGGGCACTGAAGCTTTCTTT.

The V gene is TRBV2, the J gene TRBJ2-7; perhaps D is TRBD1 or TRBD2 (5 bases each). In germline, CDR1 is SNHLY, CDR2 FYNNEI. This CDR3 is built from 12 residues. Trimming removed 2 bases from V and 7 bases from J, with 9 bases in between. The CDR3 loop is CASSESWGEQYF. Written as DNA, the CDR3 is TGTGCCAGCAGTGAAAGTTGGGGGGAGCAGTACTTC.